The rows below give T cell receptor beta chains drawn from one sample of a study of blood T cell repertoires in COVID-19. Repertoires were generated with immunoSEQ multiplex PCR, while TCRdb's copy carries only in-frame clones and drops some. The sample lists over 150,000 clones, roughly 90% seen once, with roughly a sixth in the top ten. Material: peripheral blood. The receptors shown here come from a middle-aged man with COVID-19, enrolled during active disease. CDR3s include the opening cysteine and the closing phenylalanine or tryptophan. D genes are given only for firm matches. Rows give clone size only sometimes, using once, few, many, or a class for an expanded clone.

clone_size	v_call	d_call	j_call	cdr3_aa	cdr3_nt
.	TRBV15	TRBD1	TRBJ1-5	CATSRDRGQYRNQPQHF	TGTGCCACCAGCAGGGACAGGGGACAGTACCGCAATCAGCCCCAGCATTTT
.	TRBV5-4	.	TRBJ1-2	CASSPGSGSLANYGYTF	TGTGCCAGCAGCCCGGGTTCGGGGTCCCTAGCTAACTATGGCTACACCTTC
.	TRBV9	TRBD1	TRBJ2-2	CASSLDRGRTGELFF	TGTGCCAGCAGCCTCGACAGGGGGCGCACCGGGGAGCTGTTTTTT
once	TRBV6-2/TRBV6-3	.	TRBJ1-2	CASSYWGGSNYGYTF	TGTGCCAGCAGTTACTGGGGAGGCTCAAACTATGGCTACACCTTC
once	TRBV10-2	TRBD2	TRBJ2-3	CAGTSGGAGDTQYF	TGCGCCGGAACTAGCGGGGGGGCCGGAGATACGCAGTATTTT
few	TRBV24-1	.	TRBJ1-5	CATSDGQGQPQHF	TGTGCCACCAGTGATGGACAAGGTCAGCCCCAGCATTTT
.	TRBV2	TRBD1	TRBJ1-5	CASRDRGTQPQHF	TGTGCCAGCAGGGACAGGGGTACTCAGCCCCAGCATTTT
.	TRBV4-1	TRBD1	TRBJ2-3	CASSSKEGTGNTDTQYF	TGCGCCAGCAGCTCCAAAGAGGGGACAGGGAACACAGATACGCAGTATTTT
few	TRBV19	TRBD2	TRBJ2-3	CASSIEASGRLDTQYF	TGTGCCAGTAGTATAGAGGCTAGCGGGAGACTAGATACGCAGTATTTT
.	TRBV28	TRBD1	TRBJ1-6	CASSSPAGQINNSPLHF	TGTGCCAGCAGCTCCCCGGCGGGACAGATAAATAATTCACCCCTCCACTTT
.	TRBV2	TRBD1	TRBJ1-5	CASSGGTGRNQPQHF	TGTGCCAGCAGTGGTGGGACAGGGCGCAATCAGCCCCAGCATTTT
.	TRBV28	.	TRBJ1-5	CASSQGGDGQPQHF	TGTGCCAGCAGTCAAGGGGGAGATGGTCAGCCCCAGCATTTT
.	TRBV11-2	.	TRBJ2-1	CASSLANEQFF	TGTGCCAGCAGCTTAGCTAATGAGCAGTTCTTC
once	TRBV27	TRBD2	TRBJ2-2	CASSLSILGTSNTGELFF	TGTGCCAGCAGTTTATCGATCCTCGGGACTAGCAACACCGGGGAGCTGTTTTTT
.	TRBV4-1	.	TRBJ1-1	CASSQGRGEGSNTEAFF	TGCGCCAGCAGCCAAGGGAGGGGAGAGGGGTCGAACACTGAAGCTTTCTTT
.	TRBV2	.	TRBJ2-3	CASRLTRASTDTQYF	TGTGCCAGCAGACTCACTAGGGCTAGCACAGATACGCAGTATTTT
.	TRBV7-8	TRBD2	TRBJ2-7	CASSRPSSGGGEQYF	TGTGCCAGCAGCCGCCCGTCTAGCGGGGGCGGGGAGCAGTACTTC
.	TRBV18	.	TRBJ1-3	CASSPRQSSGNTIYF	TGTGCCAGCTCACCTAGACAGAGCTCTGGAAACACCATATATTTT
once	TRBV5-5	TRBD2	TRBJ2-7	CASSFGGTKGYEQYF	TGTGCCAGCAGCTTCGGCGGGACTAAGGGGTACGAGCAGTACTTC
.	TRBV15	.	TRBJ2-7	CATSRDYGSYEQYF	TGTGCCACCAGCAGAGATTACGGCTCCTACGAGCAGTACTTC
.	TRBV28	.	TRBJ1-1	CASSTEQGKRGEAFF	TGTGCCAGCAGTACGGAGCAGGGTAAAAGGGGTGAAGCTTTCTTT
.	TRBV28	TRBD1	TRBJ1-2	CAIEWTGDPYGYTF	TGTGCCATTGAATGGACAGGGGATCCCTATGGCTACACCTTC
.	TRBV6-6	TRBD2	TRBJ2-3	CASSYGAGAGTDTQYF	TGTGCCAGCAGTTACGGGGCGGGAGCGGGCACAGATACGCAGTATTTT
few	TRBV5-6	TRBD2	TRBJ2-5	CASSSPSGGAGYETQYF	TGTGCCAGCAGCTCACCTAGCGGGGGGGCAGGATACGAGACCCAGTACTTC
.	TRBV7-3	.	TRBJ2-1	CASSFSLGDNEQFF	TGTGCCAGCAGCTTTTCCTTAGGGGACAATGAGCAGTTCTTC
.	TRBV9	.	TRBJ2-2	CASALRGNTGELFF	TGTGCCAGCGCCTTGCGGGGGAACACCGGGGAGCTGTTTTTT
.	TRBV30	TRBD1	TRBJ2-5	CASSVGGWETQYF	TGTGCCTCGTCGGTAGGGGGCTGGGAGACCCAGTACTTC
.	TRBV2	.	TRBJ1-5	CASSEDRARQPQHF	TGTGCCAGCAGTGAAGACAGGGCTCGACAGCCCCAGCATTTT
few	TRBV10-2	.	TRBJ1-2	CASSESGGSGYTF	TGCGCCAGCAGTGAGTCAGGGGGTTCCGGCTACACCTTC
.	TRBV6-5	TRBD2	TRBJ2-7	CASSYLGTSGAYEQYF	TGTGCCAGCAGTTACCTAGGGACTAGCGGGGCCTACGAGCAGTACTTC
.	TRBV27	.	TRBJ2-1	CASSLIRGNNEQFF	TGTGCCAGCAGTTTAATTAGGGGGAACAATGAGCAGTTCTTC
.	TRBV6-6	TRBD1	TRBJ1-2	CASSSQGDGYTF	TGTGCCAGCAGTTCACAGGGGGATGGCTACACCTTC